This T cell receptor beta chain came from a study of OX40 agonist ivuxolimab in advanced cancers. The table came from immunoSEQ multiplex PCR; TCRdb's copy has only in-frame clones and leaves some out. The profile shows about 26,000 clones, 85% of them singletons. Trimming left V 0 bases short and J 1 base short, with 10 bases between. Germline assignment: CDR1 GTSNPN and CDR2 SVGIG (reference sequence). The CDR3 covers 14 residues. This sequence originates from an adult with an advanced solid tumor such as melanoma, head and neck, liver or kidney cancer. The J gene is TRBJ2-7, the V gene TRBV30; no clear D. The input for sequencing was CD4+ or CD8+ T cells sorted from blood, taken in a trial of the OX40 agonist ivuxolimab. Here the CDR3 reads CAWSVLHRSYEQYF. CDR3 nucleotide sequence: TGTGCCTGGAGTGTACTGCATCGATCCTACGAGCAGTACTTC.